This T cell receptor beta chain stems from a study of blood T cell repertoires in COVID-19. V trimming: 0 bases; J trimming: 2 bases; junction bases outside the gene matches: 4. This CDR3 contains 16 residues. Germline CDR1 reads SGHRS; CDR2 reads YFSETQ. Clones were sequenced by immunoSEQ multiplex PCR, and TCRdb holds only the in-frame ones, with some missing. The data hold roughly 200,000 clones, with around nine tenths observed a single time. The genes are TRBV5-1 and TRBJ2-3; the match to TRBD1 covers 9 bases. The receptor was isolated from a woman aged 30 to 39 with acute COVID-19. The sequenced sample was PBMCs or T cells enriched from blood (not recorded which). The CDR3 loop reads CASSLVGTGYTDTQYF. The CDR3 bases are TGCGCCAGCAGCTTGGTGGGGACAGGGTACACAGATACGCAGTATTTT. Full variable domain (rest looked up from reference TRBV5-1 and TRBJ2-3): KAGVTQTPRYLIKTRGQQVTLSCSPISGHRSVSWYQQTPGQGLQFLFEYFSETQRNKGNFPGRFSGRQFSNSRSEMNVSTLELGDSALYLCASSLVGTGYTDTQYFGPGTRLTVL.